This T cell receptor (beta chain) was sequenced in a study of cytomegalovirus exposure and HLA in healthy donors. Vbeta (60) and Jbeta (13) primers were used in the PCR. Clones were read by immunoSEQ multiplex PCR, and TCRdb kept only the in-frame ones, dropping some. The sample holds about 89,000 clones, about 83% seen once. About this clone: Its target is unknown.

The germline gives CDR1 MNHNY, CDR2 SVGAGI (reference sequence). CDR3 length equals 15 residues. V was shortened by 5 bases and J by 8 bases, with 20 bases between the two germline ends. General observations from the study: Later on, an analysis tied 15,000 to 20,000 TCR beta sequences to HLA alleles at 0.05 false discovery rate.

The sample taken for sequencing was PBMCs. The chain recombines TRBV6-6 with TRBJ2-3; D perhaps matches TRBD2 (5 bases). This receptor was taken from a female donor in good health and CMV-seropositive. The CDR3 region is CASSGRLRSSITQYF. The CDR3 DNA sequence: TGTGCCAGCAGTGGACGACTAAGGTCGAGCATTACGCAGTATTTT.